Detailed here is one TCR beta chain. Its antigen is undetermined. Germline V gene sequence: CDR1 SNHLY, CDR2 FYNNEI. The CDR3 runs 15 residues. V was shortened by 2 bases and J by 2 bases, with 11 bases between the two germline ends. The entry originates in a study of blood T cells in healthy people across ages. Study at large: About one barcoded TCR beta cDNA was captured per two T cells.

A second PCR of 7 to 11 cycles used a sample-barcoded 5' primer and a J-beta primer mix. TCRdb itself ran the 5' RACE reads through MiXCR, one entry per CDR3 protein. The data show hundreds of thousands of distinct CDR3 sequences, around 46% seen once. Samples each yielded at least 5 micrograms of total RNA. Study findings and constraints: A strong correlation was found between TCR beta diversity and the percentage of naive T cells. CMV infection status of these donors was not known.

The chain links TRBV2 to TRBJ2-3; D ambiguous. The sample was blood. The origin of this receptor is a woman aged 55-70 years in good health. The CDR3 region is CASSEMGEYTDTQYF. The CDR3 DNA follows: TGTGCCAGCAGTGAAATGGGCGAATACACAGATACGCAGTATTTT.